Described below is a single T cell receptor beta chain sequence and its context. Its target is not known. The sample comes from a study of blood T cells in healthy people across ages. Study results and caveats: Any changes in expanded clonotypes were possibly confounded, as donor CMV status remained unknown.

The CDR3 is 12 amino acids. V lost 8 bases to trimming and J lost 2 bases; unmatched junction nucleotides: 4. CDR1 DFQATT and CDR2 SNEGSKA come from the germline V gene (reference sequence). Sample-barcoded 5' priming and a J-beta primer mix drove a second PCR of about 6 to 11 cycles. TCRdb re-called the 5' RACE reads with MiXCR, one entry per CDR3 protein. The sample yields roughly 800,000 distinct CDR3 sequences, around 25% seen once. These same records also appear under a second study, on T cells of mothers and their children. That source adds: Extracted RNA, in its entirety, went into cDNA synthesis at approximately 1.5 ug per 15 ul. Every mother produced more than 10 million TCR beta CDR3 reads, whereas every child provided around 3 million.

The chain is built from TRBV20-1 and TRBJ1-2; the match to TRBD1 covers 8 bases. Sequencing used blood. The clonotype originates from a boy aged 5-17 years in good health. CDR3 DNA sequence: TGCAGTATAACAGGGGGGAACTATGGCTACACCTTC. This gives the protein CSITGGNYGYTF.